Listed here are 31 T cell receptor beta chains from one sample, sequenced in a study of T cell clusters in autoimmune cytopenias. TRB amplification used roughly 250 ng of peripheral blood genomic DNA. Multiplex touch-down PCR amplified TRB using TRB-A and TRB-B pools in one tube. TCRdb re-called the multiplex PCR reads and catalogs CDR3 proteins one per entry, DNA excluded. The sample has around 6,600 distinct CDR3 sequences; the top ten hold roughly 7.7%. The data were also submitted as part of a second study, on T cell repertoires in aging, cancer and after chemotherapy.

Sequenced input: peripheral blood. The receptors come from a human donor in good health.

This clonotype is classed as medium-sized by frequency. This sequence joins TRBV13 and TRBJ2-7. The CDR3 consists of 14 residues. Germline V lookup: CDR1 PRHDT, CDR2 FYEKMQ (reference sequence). CDR3: CASSLGARPYEQYF.

The chain links TRBV27 to TRBJ2-5. CDR1 and CDR2 (germline): MNHEY, SMNVEV (reference sequence). CDR3 length equals 15 residues. CDR3 protein: CASSLLGRDQETQYF.

This clonotype counts as medium-sized (0.01 to 0.1%) by frequency. This chain uses TRBV19 with TRBJ2-7; TCRdb's D call, TRBD1, is unchecked because there is no DNA. Germline assignment: CDR1 LNHDA and CDR2 SQIVND (reference sequence). This CDR3 has 13 amino acids. The chain's CDR3 is CASMVAGGYEQYF.

In terms of frequency, this clonotype is medium-sized (0.01 to 0.1%). V and J are TRBV18 and TRBJ1-6. The CDR3 covers 15 residues. Looked up from germline, CDR1 is KGHSH and CDR2 is LQKENI. CDR3 sequence: CASSPPGVYNSPLHF.

The gene calls are TRBV30 and TRBJ2-1; with no DNA, the TCRdb D assignment of TRBD2 cannot be verified. The CDR3 is made up of 13 amino acids. Germline V gene sequence: CDR1 GTSNPN, CDR2 SVGIG (reference sequence). This chain's CDR3 is CAWRLDYIDEQFF. The whole variable domain, filled in from reference TRBV30 and TRBJ2-1, reads SQTIHQWPATLVQPVGSPLSLECTVEGTSNPNLYWYRQAAGRGLQLLFYSVGIGQISSEVPQNLSASRPQDRQFILSSKKLLLSDSGFYLCAWRLDYIDEQFFGPGTRLTVL.

Its frequency marks this clonotype as medium-sized (0.01 to 0.1%). The gene calls are TRBV6-5 and TRBJ2-6. Germline loops: CDR1 MNHEY, CDR2 SVGAGI. This CDR3 has 15 amino acids. The CDR3 protein is CASSYLKSGANVLTF.

This clonotype is medium-sized (0.01 to 0.1%) by frequency. The chain carries TRBV5-6 and TRBJ2-7; the D gene TCRdb calls, TRBD1, cannot be checked with no DNA. Germline CDR1 is SGHDT and CDR2 is YYEEEE. The CDR3 runs to 14 residues. The CDR3 is CASSFESGAYEQYF.

This clonotype is medium-sized by frequency. The chain is built from TRBV19 and TRBJ1-2; checking the TCRdb D call of TRBD1 is not possible without DNA. This CDR3 is 11 amino acids long. CDR1 and CDR2 (germline): LNHDA, SQIVND (reference sequence). The CDR3 spells CASQDRVRYTF.

This chain links TRBV5-4 with TRBJ2-7; without DNA, the TCRdb call of TRBD1 cannot be checked. Germline CDR1 is SGHNT and CDR2 is YYREEE (reference sequence). CDR3 length: 14 residues. CDR3 residues: CASSLGDPTYEQYF.

This clonotype is medium-sized (0.01 to 0.1%) by frequency. The chain has TRBV19 and TRBJ1-2. Germline CDR1 LNHDA, CDR2 SQIVND (reference sequence). The CDR3 runs 12 residues. CDR3 amino acids: CASSTYGESYTF.

V gene TRBV19 combines with J gene TRBJ1-5. The CDR3 runs to 15 residues. Germline V gene data show CDR1 as LNHDA and CDR2 as SQIVND (reference sequence). CDR3 loop: CASSMYREGSKPQHF.

This clonotype is identified as medium-sized from frequency. The rearrangement links TRBV15 to TRBJ1-6; without DNA, the TCRdb call of TRBD1 cannot be checked. Germline V gene lookup returns CDR1 LNHNV and CDR2 YYDKDF (reference sequence). The CDR3 sequence is 15 residues long. CDR3 in amino acids: CATSRTGTGNSPLHF.

Judged by frequency, this clonotype is medium-sized (0.01 to 0.1%). This rearrangement joins TRBV5-6 to TRBJ2-1. Germline values: CDR1 SGHDT, CDR2 YYEEEE. The length of the CDR3 is 16 residues. CDR3 in amino acids: CASSLGVRSSYNEQFF.

According to its frequency, this clonotype is medium-sized. This chain connects TRBV12-3 or TRBV12-4 to TRBJ2-5; the TRBD1 assignment by TCRdb is unverifiable without DNA. The CDR3 covers 14 residues. The CDR3 loop reads CAPRGKGGGETQYF.

The chain carries TRBV5-4 and TRBJ1-4. Germline values: CDR1 SGHNT, CDR2 YYREEE (reference sequence). This CDR3 comprises 12 residues. CDR3 sequence reads: CASSLPEEKLFF.

The chain combines TRBV7-9 with TRBJ2-1; without DNA, the TCRdb call of TRBD1 cannot be checked. The CDR3 sequence is 15 residues long. Germline V gene lookup returns CDR1 SEHNR and CDR2 FQNEAQ (reference sequence). The chain's CDR3 is CASSLAEGGYNEQFF.

The chain employs TRBV5-5 and TRBJ1-2. This CDR3 contains 13 residues. Germline lookup yields CDR1 SGHKS and CDR2 YYEKEE (reference sequence). This CDR3 is CASSQDTEGGYTF.

The chain links TRBV12-3 or TRBV12-4 to TRBJ2-2; the TCRdb call, TRBD2, lacks DNA for checking. The CDR3 runs to 19 residues. The CDR3 is CASSRASGTSGPYTGELFF.

This chain uses TRBV15 with TRBJ1-1. This CDR3 is built from 14 residues. Per the germline V gene, CDR1 is LNHNV and CDR2 is YYDKDF (reference sequence). The CDR3 sequence: CATSSYPRVTEAFF.

The chain links TRBV12-3 or TRBV12-4 to TRBJ1-1; TCRdb calls TRBD1, which cannot be checked without DNA. This CDR3 is built from 15 residues. CDR3 in amino acids: CASSPPTGLNTEAFF.

The genes are TRBV19 and TRBJ1-1; the D gene TCRdb calls, TRBD1, cannot be checked with no DNA. This CDR3 contains 13 residues. Germline lookup yields CDR1 LNHDA and CDR2 SQIVND (reference sequence). CDR3 sequence reads: CASSISGDTEAFF. The full variable domain, its missing parts supplied by reference TRBV19 and TRBJ1-1, is DGGITQSPKYLFRKEGQNVTLSCEQNLNHDAMYWYRQDPGQGLRLIYYSQIVNDFQKGDIAEGYSVSREKKESFPLTVTSAQKNPTAFYLCASSISGDTEAFFGQGTRLTVV.

This clonotype shows up as medium-sized by frequency. This chain joins TRBV19 and TRBJ1-2. CDR3 length: 13 amino acids. From germline, CDR1 is LNHDA and CDR2 SQIVND (reference sequence). The CDR3 region is CASTPNRAGGYTF.

J is TRBJ2-5 and V is TRBV19; TCRdb's D call of TRBD2 is untestable without DNA. The CDR3 length is 18 residues. The germline V gene has CDR1 LNHDA and CDR2 SQIVND (reference sequence). CDR3 sequence: CASSMGLILAGGQETQYF.

The chain uses TRBV18 and TRBJ2-3; TCRdb calls TRBD1, which cannot be checked without DNA. CDR1 and CDR2 from the germline V gene are KGHSH and LQKENI. The length of the CDR3 is 17 residues. CDR3 sequence: CASSPPSTGLIGGTQYF.

This clonotype is called medium-sized (0.01 to 0.1%) based on its frequency. The rearrangement uses TRBV29-1 and TRBJ2-2. In germline, CDR1 is SQVTM, CDR2 ANQGSEA. This CDR3 comprises 13 residues. CDR3 in amino acids: CSVETSGAGELFF.

This sequence joins TRBV13 and TRBJ1-2. The CDR3 runs to 12 residues. Per germline, CDR1 PRHDT and CDR2 FYEKMQ (reference sequence). CDR3 protein: CASSVGSYGYTF.

This clonotype shows up as medium-sized (0.01 to 0.1%) by frequency. V is TRBV6-5 and J is TRBJ2-2; TCRdb selects TRBD1, and the lack of DNA leaves this call unchecked. The CDR3 runs to 13 residues. Germline CDR1 MNHEY, CDR2 SVGAGI. CDR3 sequence: CASSYGRTGELFF.

This clonotype is deemed medium-sized (0.01 to 0.1%) by its frequency. This sequence joins TRBV27 and TRBJ2-2; TCRdb returns TRBD1, unconfirmable since there is no DNA. The CDR3 length is 17 residues. CDR1 and CDR2 from the germline V gene are MNHEY and SMNVEV (reference sequence). CDR3 residues: CASSYLTGTGRTGELFF.

According to its frequency, this clonotype is medium-sized. CDR3 amino acids: CSVVTGDYGYTF. The chain joins TRBV29-1 to TRBJ1-2; TCRdb's D call, TRBD1, is unchecked because there is no DNA. CDR1 and CDR2 from the germline V gene are SQVTM and ANQGSEA. CDR3 length: 12 residues.

The rearrangement joins TRBV13 to TRBJ1-4. Germline V CDR1 and CDR2: PRHDT, FYEKMQ (reference sequence). CDR3 size: 14 residues. The CDR3 region is CASSLVVRNEKLFF.

The chain couples TRBV6-2 or TRBV6-3 to TRBJ1-2; as DNA is missing, the TRBD1 call by TCRdb cannot be tested. Germline V CDR1 and CDR2: MNHEY, SVGEGT. There are 15 residues in the CDR3. The CDR3 region is CASSYLPADNYGYTF.